Below, one T cell receptor (beta chain) is given with its context. The clone's antigen remains unknown. HCMV serostatus was determined by detecting HCMV-specific IgG in serum with a commercial ELISA kit. Ficoll density gradient centrifugation was used to isolate peripheral blood mononuclear cells from blood. The instrument was an Illumina HiSeq 2000. TCR beta cDNA libraries were prepared using 5'RACE template switching, which introduced a universal primer site and unique molecular identifiers. Priming for cDNA synthesis came from the TCR beta constant segment, and two successive PCR amplification steps followed. The published analysis was carried out like this. MIGEC handled demultiplexing of the reads and grouping by UMI, while MiTCR was used to assemble and quantify clonotypes. Only TCR cDNA sequences supported by at least two reads were kept to exclude erroneous sequences. The tcR package was used for downstream repertoire analysis, and clonotypes were matched across fractions by CDR3 nucleotide sequence plus V segment. VDJmatch was used to annotate antigen specificity against VDJdb, with one amino acid substitution in CDR3 allowed. Based on TCRdb reprocessing of the reads, there is one entry per CDR3 protein sequence, and DNA is missing. TCRdb's processing, not the study's, gives the V and J calls here. The table for this sample shows about 32,000 distinct CDR3 sequences. Together, the top ten hold roughly three fifths of the sample.

CDR1 and CDR2, looked up from the germline V gene, are MNHEY and SVGEGT. The cysteine opens and the phenylalanine closes a CDR3 of 15 amino acids. No nucleotide data were recorded. The sample is drawn from a study of T cells expressing NK-cell markers (dated by TCRdb to the early 2020s). Describing the broader study: In sorted CD3+CD56+NKG2C+, CD3+CD56+NKG2C- and CD3+CD56-NKG2C+ T-cell subsets from several donors, TCR beta-chain repertoires were profiled. Of the eight sequenced donors, seven were found to be HCMV-seropositive and one was found to be HCMV-seronegative. Randomly selected healthy volunteers, three men and five women, were used as the eight sequenced donors. Libraries were sequenced as 2 x 150 bp reads on Illumina HiSeq 2000/2500, MiSeq or NextSeq.

Summary of the overall study and its limitations: Those dominant clonotypes were again the most abundant among CD3+CD56-NKG2C+ cells in a handful of donors, at about 25-65%. Whether the expanded NKG2C-expressing T cell clones were specific for HCMV antigens was left unclear. For six donors, the dominant CD3+CD56+NKG2C+ clonotypes were among the top 10 CD8+ clonotypes and accounted for about 1.0-7.0% of CD8+ T cells.

The sequence was collected from a woman between 18 and 69 years old in good health. Sequenced: blood T cells: a sorted CD56 or NKG2C T cell subset, CD4+ or CD8+ T cells, or bulk PBMC T cells (not recorded which). The chain is assembled from TRBV6-2 or TRBV6-3 and TRBJ2-1; TCRdb indicates TRBD1, and absent DNA this call remains unverified. CDR3 sequence: CASSRLAPRYNEQFF.